The present T cell receptor (beta chain) was sequenced within a study of identical twins. TCRdb recomputed calls from the 5' RACE reads with MiXCR, one row per CDR3 protein. The sample gives around 570,000 distinct CDR3 sequences, roughly 9.5% of which show up once; more than 2.5% is in the top ten. These records were also assigned to another study, of yellow fever vaccine responses in identical twins.

The receptor was derived from a woman aged 18 to 35 in good health. The sequenced material came from PBMCs.

The CDR3 sequence: CASSLGYRGMETQYF. The CDR3, as DNA: TGTGCCAGCAGCTTAGGCTACCGGGGGATGGAGACCCAGTACTTC. This chain uses TRBV7-2 with TRBJ2-5, with D maybe TRBD2 (6 bases). Germline V lookup: CDR1 SGHTA, CDR2 FQGNSA. Trimming removed 1 base at V and 5 bases at J, with 14 bases between. The CDR3 has 15 residues.